A single sample is the source of the 10 T cell receptor beta chains below, sequenced in a study of shared clonotypes between healthy human individuals. Sequencing used immunoSEQ multiplex PCR; TCRdb keeps in-frame clones, though not all of them. The sample contains about a million clones, 70% to 80% of which appear only once. Material: memory CD4+ T cells from PBMCs. Subset defined: CD45RA-negative fraction. The receptor set was obtained from a man younger than 35 in good health. Some clones in this sample may be carry-over from other donors' samples.

The sample holds a few counts of this clone. This sample includes further DNA sequences coding for the same CDR3. This chain links TRBV11-3 with TRBJ2-2; 9 nucleotides agree with TRBD1. CDR3 size: 14 residues. In germline, CDR1 is SGHNT, CDR2 YENEEA. V dropped 5 bases and J dropped 4; count of bases not matched to a gene: 2. The CDR3 protein is CASSPGQGTGELFF. CDR3 DNA: TGTGCCAGCAGCCCGGGACAGGGCACCGGGGAGCTGTTTTTT.

The V and J genes are TRBV5-1 and TRBJ2-7; 7 bases are shared with TRBD1. The V gene's germline CDR1 is SGHRS and CDR2 YFSETQ. The J segment lost 6 bases and the V segment lost 5 bases, leaving 5 bases of the junction unmatched. The CDR3 is 12 residues long. The CDR3 protein is CASRTGELEQYF. The CDR3 region has the DNA TGCGCCAGCAGAACAGGGGAGCTCGAGCAGTACTTC.

This chain links TRBV7-3 with TRBJ1-1; possible D gene TRBD1, 6 bases. The V end lost 5 bases, the J end lost 2 bases, and 9 bases lay between the germline ends. Germline CDR1 reads SGHTA; CDR2 reads FQGTGA. This CDR3 spans 13 amino acids. This CDR3 is CASSETGNTEAFF. CDR3 sequence (DNA): TGTGCCAGCAGCGAGACAGGAAACACTGAAGCTTTCTTT.

Details on this clone: The junction shows a germline mismatch at one end, possibly a read error. The chain is built from TRBV6-5 and TRBJ1-2; D not certain. Germline V CDR1 and CDR2: MNHEY, SVGAGI. This CDR3 is built from 8 residues. CDR3 DNA sequence: TGTGCCAGCAGTCGCTTCGCCTTC. Translation gives CASSRFAF.

This clone was counted a few times. The V call is TRBV6-1, the J call TRBJ1-3, with D tentatively TRBD1 (5 bases). V was shortened by 2 bases and J by 4 bases, with 24 bases between the two germline ends. The length of the CDR3 is 19 residues. Germline CDR1 reads MNHNS; CDR2 reads SASEGT. The CDR3: CASSEIRGSSLGGGNTIYF. DNA for the CDR3: TGTGCCAGCAGTGAAATAAGGGGATCCTCATTAGGTGGGGGAAACACCATATATTTT.

The chain links TRBV11-2 to TRBJ2-7, with D possibly being TRBD1 or TRBD2 (6 bases each). Germline CDR1 and CDR2: SGHAT and FQNNGV. Between the trimmed V and J ends, which lost 8 bases and 5 bases, there was a span of 22 bases. CDR3 length: 15 residues. The CDR3 region is CASGGGLGVIDEQYF. CDR3 DNA sequence: TGTGCCAGCGGAGGGGGTCTCGGCGTAATAGACGAGCAGTACTTC.

This clone was recorded once. The genes are TRBV9 and TRBJ2-7; TRBD1 matches at 7 bases. Looked up from germline, CDR1 is SGDLS and CDR2 is YYNGEE. Trimming removed 0 bases from V and 3 bases from J; junction bases left unmatched: 6. This CDR3 has 15 residues. In DNA, the CDR3 is TGTGCCAGCAGCGTAGGACAGGGCCTTTTCTACGAGCAGTACTTC. As protein: CASSVGQGLFYEQYF. The full variable domain, its missing parts supplied by reference TRBV9 and TRBJ2-7, is DSGVTQTPKHLITATGQRVTLRCSPRSGDLSVYWYQQSLDQGLQFLIQYYNGEERAKGNILERFSAQQFPDLHSELNLSSLELGDSALYFCASSVGQGLFYEQYFGPGTRLTVT.

V and J are TRBV10-1 and TRBJ2-3; D is perhaps TRBD2 (6 bases). Deletions cut 5 bases from V and 3 bases from J, with 18 bases between. This CDR3 region has 16 residues. Germline CDR1 and CDR2: WNHNN and SYGVQD (reference sequence). The CDR3 DNA reads as TGCGCCAGCAGTCCACCGGGACGGGAGCCGACAGATACGCAGTATTTT. Translating it yields CASSPPGREPTDTQYF.

Of note for this clone: This sequence may be a read error, since a much larger clone differs from it by one base. The sample carries other DNA sequences with the same CDR3. The chain combines TRBV7-2 with TRBJ1-2, with 7 bases fitting TRBD1. The CDR3 consists of 13 residues. The germline CDR1 and CDR2 sequences are SGHTA and FQGNSA. Germline trimming cut 3 bases from V and 2 bases from J; bases unmatched to any gene: 0. The CDR3 sequence is CASSLGQNYGYTF. The DNA of the CDR3 is TGTGCCAGCAGCTTGGGACAGAACTATGGCTACACCTTC.

This chain links TRBV4-1 with TRBJ2-7; the match to TRBD2 covers 9 bases. After removal of 3 bases from V and 3 bases from J, the junction contained 6 bases not matched to a gene. CDR1 MGHRA and CDR2 YSYEKL come from the germline V gene. The CDR3 is 15 residues long. Here the CDR3 reads CASSHLAGLGYEQYF. CDR3 bases: TGCGCCAGCAGCCACCTAGCGGGATTGGGCTACGAGCAGTACTTC.